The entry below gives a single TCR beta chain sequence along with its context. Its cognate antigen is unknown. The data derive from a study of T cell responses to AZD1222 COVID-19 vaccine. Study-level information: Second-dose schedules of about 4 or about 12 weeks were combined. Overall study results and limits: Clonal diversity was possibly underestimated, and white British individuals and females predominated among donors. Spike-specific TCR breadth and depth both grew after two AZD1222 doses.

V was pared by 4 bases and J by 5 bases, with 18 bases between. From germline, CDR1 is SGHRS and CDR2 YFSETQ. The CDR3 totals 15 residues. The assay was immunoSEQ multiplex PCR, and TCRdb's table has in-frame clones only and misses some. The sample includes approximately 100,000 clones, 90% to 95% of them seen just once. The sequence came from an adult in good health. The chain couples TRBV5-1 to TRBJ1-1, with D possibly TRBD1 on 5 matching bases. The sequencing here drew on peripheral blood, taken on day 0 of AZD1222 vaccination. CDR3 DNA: TGCGCCAGCAGCAGGGGCTACCGGGATATAACTGAAGCTTTCTTT. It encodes CASSRGYRDITEAFF.